Shown below are 3 T cell receptor beta chains from a single sample sequenced in a study of graft-versus-host responses after intestinal transplantation. Profiling relied on immunoSEQ multiplex PCR, and the TCRdb table lists in-frame clones only, not all of them. The sample lists about 25,000 clones; 40% were seen once. The sequencing here drew on alloreactive CD4+ T cells from a mixed lymphocyte reaction culture, taken before intestinal transplant. Subset noted: CFSE-low proliferating T cells sorted from approximately 6-day pre-transplant mixed lymphocyte reaction (GvH or HvG direction). The receptors originated from a human patient who received an intestinal transplant.

This clone came up a few times. The chain is built from TRBV18 and TRBJ1-2; TRBD1 might be the D (5 bases). The germline V gene encodes CDR1 KGHSH and CDR2 LQKENI. The V end lost 0 bases, the J end lost 8 bases, and 10 bases lay between the germline ends. The CDR3 totals 13 residues. The CDR3 nucleotides are TGTGCCAGCTCACCACCTGGACAAATCGGCTACACCTTC. Translation gives CASSPPGQIGYTF.

This clone was seen only once. The J gene is TRBJ1-6, the V gene TRBV5-1, with D possibly matching TRBD1 (6 bases). The CDR3 is 16 amino acids. V gave up 4 bases and J gave up 14 bases, with 25 bases separating them. Germline lookup yields CDR1 SGHRS and CDR2 YFSETQ. In DNA form, the CDR3 reads TGCGCCAGCAGCGATCAGGGGCTTGGCCTCGGCTATACCCTCCACTTT. It encodes CASSDQGLGLGYTLHF.

The chain couples TRBV4-2 to TRBJ1-4; D gene ambiguous. Germline CDR1 reads LGHNA; CDR2 reads YNFKEQ. The CDR3 has 17 amino acids. V lost 0 bases, J lost 0 bases, and 11 bases lay in between. The CDR3, as DNA: TGTGCCAGCAGCCAAGATTGGCAGGCAACAACTAATGAAAAACTGTTTTTT. As protein: CASSQDWQATTNEKLFF.